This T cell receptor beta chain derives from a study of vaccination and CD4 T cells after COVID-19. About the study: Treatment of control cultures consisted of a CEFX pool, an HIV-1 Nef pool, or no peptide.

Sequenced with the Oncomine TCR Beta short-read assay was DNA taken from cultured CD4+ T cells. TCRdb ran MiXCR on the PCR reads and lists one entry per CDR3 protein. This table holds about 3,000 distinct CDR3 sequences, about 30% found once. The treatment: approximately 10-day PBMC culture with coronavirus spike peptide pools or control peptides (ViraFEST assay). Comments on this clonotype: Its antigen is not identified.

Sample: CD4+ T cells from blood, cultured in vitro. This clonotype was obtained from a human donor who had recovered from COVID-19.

CDR3 loop: CASSSRISLGQDTQYF. In DNA form, the CDR3 reads TGTGCCAGCAGCTCTCGGATTAGTCTGGGTCAGGATACGCAGTATTTT. The chain links TRBV9 to TRBJ2-3; no firm D call. The germline CDR1 and CDR2 sequences are SGDLS and YYNGEE. The CDR3 length is 16 residues. Trimming pared 4 bases from V and 6 bases from J, leaving 21 bases between.